The source of this TCR beta chain is a study of circulating CD8 cells and anti-PD-1 response in melanoma (TCRdb year 2020). Regarding the research as a whole: Patients received nivolumab intravenously at 3 mg/kg every 2 weeks. Of the roughly 13 patients in the melanoma cohort, seven received anti-PD-1 as first-line therapy and six had prior targeted therapy or immunotherapy. Responders were defined as patients showing complete or partial responses, and non-responders as patients showing stable or progressive disease (RECIST v1.1). The TCR repertoire analysis included 11 melanoma patients, of whom 7 were non-responders and 4 were responders. PD-1 on on-treatment samples was detected using a biotinylated anti-human IgG4 antibody. Findings and caveats that apply to the study as a whole: The authors pointed out that the cohort included both treatment-naive and previously treated patients, and that this mix could influence the results. The published TCR repertoire comparisons relied only on baseline and M1 samples from a small cohort that had few responders. Because material was limited, experiments were generally done without replicates. The highest diversity was observed in the DNEG repertoire, similar and higher clonality was shown by the PD-1 and DPOS repertoires, and the lowest diversity was found in the TIGIT repertoires. Repertoires were found to be largely private between subsets, with under 7% of TRB clonotypes shared at M1, and the highest sharing was observed between DPOS and TIGIT. Since no tumor material could be accessed, the researchers instead assessed tumor reactivity using peptide assays on expanded sorted subsets.

Using a BD FACSAria II cell sorter, four subsets defined by PD-1 and/or TIGIT were sorted from live CD3+CD8+TCRalphabeta+ cells. To characterize how relevant each subset is to anti-PD-1 therapy response, circulating CD8 T cells were sorted into four subsets based on PD-1 and TIGIT expression. Both TCR alpha and TCR beta chains were sequenced from each sorted CD8 T-cell subset. Peripheral blood was collected at three points: before the first anti-PD-1 injection, after two injections and after four injections. PBMCs were immediately isolated by Ficoll gradient centrifugation. Until use, PBMCs were stored frozen in liquid nitrogen in RPMI containing roughly 19% FCS and approximately 9.7% DMSO. After thawing, PBMCs were stained with a viability dye plus antibodies against CD3, CD8alpha, TCRalphabeta, PD-1 and TIGIT. The RNeasy Kit was used to extract total RNA, and all samples came in with a RIN above 7.

Trimming at the junction amounts to 7 bases on V and 9 bases on J, and the germline ends lie 15 bases apart. CDR1 KGHDR and CDR2 SFDVKD are derived from the germline V gene. The CDR3 goes from the cysteine to the phenylalanine over 13 residues. The kept DNA is CDR3 alone, 39 bases in frame from the first base. This clonotype is categorized as large (0.1 to 1%). No cognate antigen has been identified for it. There are no base qualities to consult, and no much larger clone falls within one base. Instrument on record: NextSeq 500. The QIAseq Immune Repertoire RNA Library Kit, Human TCR Panel was used to prepare TCR libraries from 15 ng of total RNA. TCR libraries were sequenced on an Illumina NextSeq with a Mid Output V2 kit, and asymmetric 261x41 paired-end reads were used. Every TCR library was diluted to approximately 4.3 nM, then pooled, denatured and loaded at 0.8 to 1 pM. The study's own analysis went as follows. Processing of the TCR FASTQ files took place in the QIAGEN GeneGlobe Data Analysis Center, and downstream analysis was done in R 3.5.2. Clonality was calculated as one minus the Shannon entropy normalized by the log of the number of unique productive sequences. Within each subset, Fisher exact tests at 5% FDR identified TRA or TRB clonotypes differing in abundance between baseline and M1. Clonotypes with differential abundance were put into four groups: emerging, expanding, contracting or non-expanding/contracting. Morisita's overlap index was used to measure repertoire overlap between patients. Starting from the raw public reads, TCRdb applied fastp trimming at Q25, assembled clones with MiXCR and retained in-frame beta chains. Rows with a matching CDR3 protein are joined into one entry that keeps the most common DNA and genes. The V and J calls come from TCRdb's annotation, not from the publication. The sample table holds 640 or so distinct CDR3 sequences, of which about 7.3% were seen once. About a fifth of the sample lies in the top ten.

Sequenced material: CD8+ T cells from PBMCs, taken at baseline or after one month of anti-PD-1 therapy (not recorded which). The receptor's source is a human donor with melanoma. The chain was built from TRBV24-1 and TRBJ2-1; the D element could tentatively be TRBD1 or TRBD2, as 6 bases agree for each. The nucleotide sequence is TGTGCCACCAGCGAGGGGGGTCTGGGTGAGCAGTTCTTC. It encodes CATSEGGLGEQFF.